Below are 2 T cell receptor beta chains sequenced from a single sample in a study of T cell repertoires in cytomegalovirus infection. TCRdb re-derived calls from the reads in MiXCR, one entry per CDR3 protein. The profile shows 150,000 to 200,000 distinct CDR3 sequences, approximately 9.6% of them singletons. What was sequenced was PBMCs. All receptors derive from a human donor in good health (CMV status not recorded). Some clones in this sample may be carry-over from other donors' samples.

This clonotype was picked up many times. The chain has TRBV7-9 and TRBJ1-4; 7 bases are a match to TRBD1. The CDR3 runs to 15 residues. The V gene end was trimmed by 5 bases and the J gene end by 4 bases; junction bases not matched to a gene: 7. Looked up from germline, CDR1 is SEHNR and CDR2 is FQNEAQ (reference sequence). CDR3 region: CASSKNRGGNEKLFF. As DNA, the CDR3 is TGTGCCAGCAGCAAAAACAGGGGAGGTAATGAAAAACTGTTTTTT.

There are many counts of this clonotype. The chain couples TRBV10-3 to TRBJ2-3; D gene ambiguous. CDR1 and CDR2 (germline): ENHRY, SYGVKD. The CDR3 has 11 residues. Trimming removed 4 bases from V and 3 bases from J, with 2 bases in between. The CDR3 protein is CAISATDTQYF. CDR3 DNA: TGTGCCATCAGTGCTACAGATACGCAGTATTTT.